This T cell receptor (beta chain) was identified in a study of T cells in Graves' hyperthyroidism and ophthalmopathy (dated by TCRdb to about 2019). The study in broad terms: Peripheral blood samples were taken at the time of initial diagnosis, prior to any treatment. A discovery cohort of roughly 100 patients, approximately 45 with Graves' ophthalmopathy and 55 to 60 with stable Graves' hyperthyroidism, was used to find distinguishing TCR V-J signatures. Prospective prediction of ophthalmopathy was tested in an independent validation cohort of about 19 hyperthyroidism patients and 15 to 17 patients who later progressed to ophthalmopathy. The approximately 100 discovery patients were randomly split 7:3 into training and test sets. In about six Graves' hyperthyroidism patients, the study also compared T-cell repertoires from thyroid tissue with T-cell repertoires from blood. After sampling, hyperthyroidism patients received methimazole starting at 30 mg daily, and ophthalmopathy patients received high-dose intravenous methylprednisolone. According to the paper, TCR Vbeta CDR3 sequencing was carried out on 135 peripheral blood samples, which came from under 50 ophthalmopathy, under 85 hyperthyroidism and about 17 progressor patients.

Comment on this clonotype: No cognate antigen has been identified for it. No qualities accompany the bases; no much larger clone lies one base away.

The research as a whole found: Sample size was not statistically predetermined, and investigators were not blinded to group allocation. In validation, the model predicted progression to ophthalmopathy with 55% to 71% sensitivity and around 72% specificity, a median of 6.5 months before onset. A model built on a 13 V-J signature distinguished ophthalmopathy from stable hyperthyroidism, reaching about 88% sensitivity and around 81% specificity in cross-validation and 80%/75% in testing. Blood samples also contained most of the expanded thyroid clonotypes (frequency above 0.001), which suggests that blood repertoires may reflect thyroid immune responses.

TCR beta CDR3 regions were amplified from RNA transcripts. A first-round RT-PCR of the TCR CDR3 used the HTBI primer set with the Qiagen OneStep RT-PCR kit. Libraries were constructed in a second round of multiplex PCR, after which size selection and purification were carried out. The libraries were sequenced on an Illumina HiSeq2000 using paired-end 100 bp reads. For the original study's pipeline: Raw data were processed with SOAPnuke, discarding reads with adapters, uncalled bases, mean Phred below 15, or no exact constant-primer or identifier match. High-quality paired reads were merged using COPE v1.2.5, and each unique nucleotide sequence was defined as a clonotype. Clonotypes were aligned to IMGT TRBV, TRBD and TRBJ reference segments using MiTCR v1.1. Only V-J combinations with frequency above 0.0001, covering 99% to 99.2% of repertoires, were analysed. A TCS score was defined as the ratio between F50 (clonal expansion) and ExV (chaos), using BLOSUM62-based TCRdist between CDR3 peptides within each V-J. Welch's t-statistics and random forest reduced 500 to 650 V-J features to roughly 13, which were used in a naive Bayes classifier (R e1071). TCRdb reprocessing: public reads trimmed at Q25 with fastp, clones called with MiXCR, in-frame beta chains kept. Records with the same CDR3 protein are collapsed into one entry carrying the most frequent genes and DNA. TCRdb's processing, not the authors', yielded these V and J calls. Across this sample there are 500,000 to 750,000 distinct CDR3 sequences, with 15% to 18% seen only once. Jointly, the top ten make up 7.3% of the sample.

A patient counted as having stable Graves' hyperthyroidism if no progression to ophthalmopathy occurred over 18 months of follow-up. Hyperthyroidism patients were aged 18 to 65 years and newly diagnosed, with disease duration of less than 2 months. The study excluded patients with uncontrolled infections, other autoimmune diseases, pregnancy or lactation. Clinical symptoms, serum thyroxine and TRAb, thyroid ultrasound, and orbital computed tomography formed the basis for the diagnoses. PBMCs were separated from roughly 10 ml of fresh peripheral blood using Ficoll-Paque density gradient centrifugation. Total RNA was extracted using Trizol reagent, and RNA quality was assessed on an Agilent 2100 Bioanalyzer. This receptor was taken from a woman in her twenties or thirties with Graves' hyperthyroidism. Sequencing used blood.

The CDR3 region: CASSLGGGLSSYEQYF. The DNA is TGTGCCAGCAGCTTAGGGGGCGGGTTAAGCTCCTACGAGCAGTACTTC. The sequence is built from TRBV11-2 and TRBJ2-7; the D match is possibly TRBD1 or TRBD2, with 5 bases aligned in each. The CDR3 numbers 16 residues from cysteine through phenylalanine. Here the CDR3 DNA is all that survives: 48 bases in frame from base 1. For CDR1 and CDR2, the germline V gene lists SGHAT and FQNNGV. The V end loses 1 base and the J end loses 0 bases, and a stretch of 13 bases separates them. When the CDR3 is completed using the reference TRBV11-2 and TRBJ2-7 genes on either side, the full variable domain is EAGVAQSPRYKIIEKRQSVAFWCNPISGHATLYWYQQILGQGPKLLIQFQNNGVVDDSQLPKDRFSAERLKGVDSTLKIQPAKLEDSAVYLCASSLGGGLSSYEQYFGPGTRLTVT.